This TCR beta chain was documented in a study of blood T cell repertoires in COVID-19. The CDR3 length is 13 residues. Trimming left V 0 bases short and J 14 bases short, with 12 bases between. From germline, CDR1 is SGHRS and CDR2 YFSETQ. The data were produced by immunoSEQ multiplex PCR, yet TCRdb's version contains in-frame clones alone and is incomplete. The table includes hundreds of thousands of clones, about nine tenths detected once. This TCR was recovered from a woman aged 45-65 years who had been exposed to COVID-19. Material: PBMCs or T cells enriched from blood (not recorded which). The chain has TRBV5-1 and TRBJ1-6; D is undetermined. The CDR3 loop reads CASSLVGRSTLHF. CDR3 DNA sequence: TGCGCCAGCAGCTTGGTCGGAAGGAGCACCCTCCACTTT.